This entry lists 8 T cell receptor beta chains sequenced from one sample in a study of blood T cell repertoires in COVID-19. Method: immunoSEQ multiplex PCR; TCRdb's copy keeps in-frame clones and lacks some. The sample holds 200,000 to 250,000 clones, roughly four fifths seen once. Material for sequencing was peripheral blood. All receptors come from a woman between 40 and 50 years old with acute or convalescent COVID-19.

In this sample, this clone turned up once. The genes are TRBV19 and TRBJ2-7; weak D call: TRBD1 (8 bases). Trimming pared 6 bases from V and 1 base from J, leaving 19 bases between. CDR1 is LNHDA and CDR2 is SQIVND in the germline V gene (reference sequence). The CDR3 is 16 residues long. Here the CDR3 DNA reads TGTGCCAGTAGCCGGGGGGACCGACAGGGGTCCTACGAGCAGTACTTC. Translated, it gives CASSRGDRQGSYEQYF.

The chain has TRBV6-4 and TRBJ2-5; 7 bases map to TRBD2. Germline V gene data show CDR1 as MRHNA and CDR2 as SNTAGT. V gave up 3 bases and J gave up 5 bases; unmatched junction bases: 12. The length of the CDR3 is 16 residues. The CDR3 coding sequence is TGTGCCAGCAGTGAGGGAGGGGCAGGGATAAAGGAGACCCAGTACTTC. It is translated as CASSEGGAGIKETQYF.

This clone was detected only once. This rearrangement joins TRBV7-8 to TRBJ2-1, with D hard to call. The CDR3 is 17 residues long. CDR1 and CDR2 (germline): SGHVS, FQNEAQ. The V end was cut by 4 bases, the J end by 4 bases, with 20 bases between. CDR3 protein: CASSSYSTPSRYNEQFF. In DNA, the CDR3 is TGTGCCAGCAGCTCCTATTCCACGCCCTCTAGATACAATGAGCAGTTCTTC.

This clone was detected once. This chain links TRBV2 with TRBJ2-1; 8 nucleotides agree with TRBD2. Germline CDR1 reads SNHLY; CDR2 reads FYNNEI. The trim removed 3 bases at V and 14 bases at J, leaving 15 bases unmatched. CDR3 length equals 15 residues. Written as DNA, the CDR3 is TGTGCCAGCAGTGAGGTACGGGGCCAACTAGCGGAAGAGTTCTTC. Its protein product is CASSEVRGQLAEEFF.

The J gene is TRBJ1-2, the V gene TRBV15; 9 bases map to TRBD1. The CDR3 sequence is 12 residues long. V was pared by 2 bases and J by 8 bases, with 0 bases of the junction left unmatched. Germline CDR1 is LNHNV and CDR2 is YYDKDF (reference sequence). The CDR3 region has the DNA TGTGCCACCAGCAGAACAGGGGGCGGCTACACCTTC. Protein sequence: CATSRTGGGYTF.

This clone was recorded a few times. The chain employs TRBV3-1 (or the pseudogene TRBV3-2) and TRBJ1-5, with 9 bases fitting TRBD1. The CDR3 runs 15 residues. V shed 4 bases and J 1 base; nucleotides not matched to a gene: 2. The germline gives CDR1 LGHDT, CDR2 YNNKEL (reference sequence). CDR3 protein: CASSLTGGSNQPQHF. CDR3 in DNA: TGTGCCAGCAGCCTGACAGGGGGGAGCAATCAGCCCCAGCATTTT.

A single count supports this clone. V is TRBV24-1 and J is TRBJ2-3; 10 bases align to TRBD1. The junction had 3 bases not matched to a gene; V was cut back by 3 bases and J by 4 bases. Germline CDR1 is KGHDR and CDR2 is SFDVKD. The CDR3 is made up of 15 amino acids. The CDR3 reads CATSDIGTGADTQYF. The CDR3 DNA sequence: TGTGCCACCAGTGATATTGGGACAGGGGCAGATACGCAGTATTTT.

CDR3 coding DNA: TGCGCCAGCAGCTTGAAGGTTAGCGGCTACGAGCAGTACTTC. It is translated as CASSLKVSGYEQYF. This chain joins TRBV5-1 and TRBJ2-7, with D perhaps matching TRBD2 (6 bases). The V gene's germline CDR1 is SGHRS and CDR2 YFSETQ. The CDR3 has 14 residues. Trimming pared 1 base from V and 3 bases from J, leaving 11 bases between.